The 31 T cell receptor beta chains listed next were all sequenced from one sample in a study of T cell responses to AZD1222 COVID-19 vaccine. Using immunoSEQ multiplex PCR, the repertoire was profiled, and TCRdb retains in-frame clones only, with some absent. The sample gives approximately 150,000 clones, around 90% of which show up once; approximately 1.9% is in the top ten. This specimen was peripheral blood, taken on day 0 of AZD1222 vaccination. The source is an adult in good health.

The rearrangement joins TRBV19 to TRBJ2-7, with a weak D call TRBD1 (6 bases). V lost 5 bases, J lost 1 base, and 12 bases lay in between. Germline lookup yields CDR1 LNHDA and CDR2 SQIVND (reference sequence). CDR3 size: 14 residues. The CDR3 region is CASSPKTGSYEQYF. DNA of the CDR3: TGTGCCAGTAGTCCTAAGACAGGTTCCTACGAGCAGTACTTC.

The chain is built from TRBV19 and TRBJ1-6; unclear D gene. Germline-derived CDR1 and CDR2 are LNHDA and SQIVND (reference sequence). The V gene lost 7 bases and the J gene lost 7 bases, with 11 bases spanning the gap. CDR3 length: 13 amino acids. CDR3 region: CASTFGGNSPLHF. DNA of the CDR3: TGTGCCAGTACATTCGGAGGCAATTCACCCCTCCACTTT.

The chain carries TRBV10-2 and TRBJ2-7; TRBD2 might be the D (6 bases). Trimming stripped 9 bases from V and 6 bases from J, with 18 bases between. The CDR3 is 13 residues long. Germline V gene lookup returns CDR1 WSHSY and CDR2 SAAADI. CDR3 nucleotides: TGCGCCAGGAAACGGGACTCACCGGGCGAGCAGTACTTC. As protein: CARKRDSPGEQYF.

V usage is TRBV11-2 and J usage is TRBJ1-1, with TRBD1 as a possible D gene (5 bases). Germline CDR1 and CDR2: SGHAT and FQNNGV. Trimming stripped 7 bases from V and 4 bases from J, with 19 bases between. The CDR3 has 15 amino acids. CDR3 sequence (DNA): TGTGCCAGCACCCGGGGGGGGATGAGGGGCACTGAAGCTTTCTTT. It is translated as CASTRGGMRGTEAFF.

There are a few counts of this clone. The CDR3 nucleotides read TGCGCCAGCAGCCAAGCCGTGGGACAGGGGATCTCACCCCTCCACTTT. This gives the protein CASSQAVGQGISPLHF. V gene TRBV4-3 combines with J gene TRBJ1-6; TRBD1 matches at 10 bases. CDR3 size: 16 residues. V was clipped by 1 base and J by 10 bases; unmatched bases: 7. CDR1 is LGHNA and CDR2 is YSLEER in the germline V gene.

This sequence joins TRBV5-1 and TRBJ2-7, with no clear D. This CDR3 region has 15 residues. Trimming pared 0 bases from V and 0 bases from J, leaving 10 bases between. Germline values: CDR1 SGHRS, CDR2 YFSETQ. The CDR3 DNA follows: TGCGCCAGCAGCTTGGCCGGTCGGAGCTCCTACGAGCAGTACTTC. This sequence encodes CASSLAGRSSYEQYF.

The chain combines TRBV10-1 with TRBJ1-2, with D possibly matching TRBD1 (6 bases). The germline V and J ends were trimmed by 7 bases and 6 bases, with 9 bases remaining between them. Germline CDR1 is WNHNN and CDR2 is SYGVQD (reference sequence). The CDR3 sequence is 11 residues long. The CDR3, as DNA: TGCGCCAGCATGAGGGGGAATGGCTACACCTTC. This gives the protein CASMRGNGYTF.

The rearrangement uses TRBV28 and TRBJ1-4, with TRBD1 matching 7 bases. J was trimmed by 10 bases and V by 5 bases; bases with no gene match: 7. The germline CDR1 and CDR2 sequences are MDHEN and SYDVKM. CDR3 length: 13 amino acids. The CDR3 here is CASSPPGTAKLFF. The DNA of the CDR3 is TGTGCCAGCAGTCCTCCCGGGACAGCAAAACTGTTTTTT.

The CDR3 reads CASSSGYTEAFF. The CDR3 bases are TGCGCCAGCAGTTCGGGATACACTGAAGCTTTCTTT. This sequence joins TRBV5-1 and TRBJ1-1; no clear D. This CDR3 is 12 amino acids long. The germline V and J ends were trimmed by 5 bases and 3 bases, with 8 bases remaining between them. Germline-derived CDR1 and CDR2 are SGHRS and YFSETQ.

The chain's CDR3 is CASSGDRGANTGELFF. The CDR3 coding sequence is TGTGCCAGCAGCGGGGACAGGGGGGCGAACACCGGGGAGCTGTTTTTT. This chain uses TRBV9 with TRBJ2-2; 11 nucleotides line up with TRBD1. The CDR3 sequence is 16 residues long. The trim removed 3 bases at V and 0 bases at J, leaving 1 base unmatched. Germline V lookup: CDR1 SGDLS, CDR2 YYNGEE.

The gene calls are TRBV30 and TRBJ1-1; weak D call: TRBD1 (5 bases). The V gene's germline CDR1 is GTSNPN and CDR2 SVGIG (reference sequence). Deletions cut 0 bases from V and 9 bases from J, with 11 bases between. The length of the CDR3 is 12 residues. CDR3 in amino acids: CAWSVDRHKAFF. The CDR3 nucleotides read TGTGCCTGGAGTGTAGACAGACATAAAGCTTTCTTT.

The chain employs TRBV19 and TRBJ2-1; possibly TRBD1 for D (5 bases). Trimming removed 0 bases from V and 0 bases from J, with 6 bases in between. The CDR3 covers 15 residues. The germline V gene has CDR1 LNHDA and CDR2 SQIVND (reference sequence). The CDR3 DNA is TGTGCCAGTAGTATAGACAGGGACTCCTACAATGAGCAGTTCTTC. It codes for CASSIDRDSYNEQFF.

The V and J genes are TRBV4-3 and TRBJ1-1; 7 bases are shared with TRBD1. V lost 0 bases, J lost 6 bases, and 7 bases stayed unmatched. This CDR3 spans 15 amino acids. The germline gives CDR1 LGHNA, CDR2 YSLEER. The DNA for the CDR3 is TGCGCCAGCAGCCAAGATGGACTCCAGGGGGCTGAAGCTTTCTTT. Translating it yields CASSQDGLQGAEAFF.

The J gene is TRBJ2-7, the V gene TRBV5-4; unclear D gene. Germline V gene data show CDR1 as SGHNT and CDR2 as YYREEE (reference sequence). The CDR3 runs 15 residues. Trimming took off 2 bases at V and 4 bases at J, with 16 bases between the two ends. The CDR3 region has the DNA TGTGCCAGCAGCTTCTCCCCAGTGCCCACTTACGAGCAGTACTTC. It translates to CASSFSPVPTYEQYF.

For the CDR3, the DNA is TGTGCCAGCAGCCCCAGTGGACTTAACTCCTACAATGAGCAGTTCTTC. This sequence encodes CASSPSGLNSYNEQFF. The gene calls are TRBV5-4 and TRBJ2-1, with D possibly matching TRBD2 (5 bases). V gave up 4 bases and J gave up 0 bases, with 14 bases separating them. Germline values: CDR1 SGHNT, CDR2 YYREEE (reference sequence). The CDR3 is 16 residues long.

In its sample, this clone was seen once. The chain joins TRBV4-2 to TRBJ2-7, with 10 bases lining up with TRBD1. Germline lookup yields CDR1 LGHNA and CDR2 YNFKEQ. V gave up 0 bases and J gave up 4 bases; unmatched junction bases: 9. The CDR3 covers 17 residues. CDR3 in DNA: TGTGCCAGCAGCCAAGAGGGCTGGGACAGGGGAGCTTACGAGCAGTACTTC. It is translated as CASSQEGWDRGAYEQYF.

This chain connects TRBV28 to TRBJ1-6, with 9 nucleotides matching TRBD1. The junction had 16 bases not matched to a gene; V was cut back by 7 bases and J by 9 bases. The germline V gene has CDR1 MDHEN and CDR2 SYDVKM. The CDR3 has 17 amino acids. The CDR3 nucleotides are TGTGCCAGCACCACGACCTACAGGGGACAGGGCGGTTCACCCCTCCACTTT. It is translated as CASTTTYRGQGGSPLHF.

The chain links TRBV9 to TRBJ1-2; TRBD1 agrees at 7 bases. Germline lookup yields CDR1 SGDLS and CDR2 YYNGEE. The J segment lost 3 bases and the V segment lost 2 bases, leaving 7 bases of the junction unmatched. The CDR3 sequence is 15 residues long. The CDR3, as DNA: TGTGCCAGCAGCGTCGGAAACAGGGGCGACTATGGCTACACCTTC. It yields the protein CASSVGNRGDYGYTF.

CDR3 nucleotide sequence: TGTGCCAGCAGTTGGACTGCTAATGAAAAACTGTTTTTT. Protein: CASSWTANEKLFF. The rearrangement uses TRBV28 and TRBJ1-4; D is unresolved. The CDR3 is 13 amino acids. V shed 4 bases and J shed 3 bases, with 6 bases lying between them. CDR1 and CDR2 (germline): MDHEN, SYDVKM.

The chain employs TRBV6-6 and TRBJ1-5; D remains unclear. CDR1 is MNHNY and CDR2 is SVGAGI in the germline V gene (reference sequence). Trimming shortened V by 6 bases and J by 4 bases, and 16 bases separated the two germline ends. The CDR3 runs to 15 residues. CDR3: CASRSVGWANQPQHF. CDR3 bases: TGTGCCAGCAGGTCGGTGGGGTGGGCAAATCAGCCCCAGCATTTT.

The gene calls are TRBV24-1 and TRBJ2-5; D assignment may be TRBD1 or TRBD2 (5 bases each). Trimming removed 3 bases from V and 3 bases from J, with 13 bases in between. The CDR3 totals 15 residues. Germline V gene data show CDR1 as KGHDR and CDR2 as SFDVKD. In nucleotides, the CDR3 is TGTGCCACCAGTGATCCTACTAGGGGAGAAGAGACCCAGTACTTC. Translated, it gives CATSDPTRGEETQYF.

This chain joins TRBV19 and TRBJ1-1; the D gene is possibly TRBD1 (5 bases). The V end lost 1 base, the J end lost 1 base, and 7 bases lay between the germline ends. In germline, CDR1 is LNHDA, CDR2 SQIVND (reference sequence). The length of the CDR3 is 14 residues. The CDR3 loop is CASSIVTGNTEAFF. The CDR3 nucleotides read TGTGCCAGTAGTATAGTTACAGGGAACACTGAAGCTTTCTTT.

V gene TRBV7-9 combines with J gene TRBJ1-2; D possibly corresponds to TRBD1 (5 bases). Germline CDR1 is SEHNR and CDR2 is FQNEAQ (reference sequence). V was clipped by 4 bases and J by 4 bases, with 13 bases between them. The CDR3 has 14 amino acids. The CDR3 bases are TGTGCCAGCAGCTCGACCGGGGACGTCTATGGCTACACCTTC. It encodes CASSSTGDVYGYTF.

V usage is TRBV7-2 and J usage is TRBJ2-5, with D perhaps matching TRBD1 (5 bases). Germline V CDR1 and CDR2: SGHTA, FQGNSA. With 1 base removed from V and 7 bases from J, the gap between germline ends came to 10 bases. The CDR3 loop spans 13 amino acids. Written as DNA, the CDR3 is TGTGCCAGCAGCTTAGAGGGGCACTCGACCCAGTACTTC. Its translation: CASSLEGHSTQYF.

The V gene is TRBV10-2, the J gene TRBJ1-1, with 8 bases fitting TRBD1. The CDR3 sequence is 16 residues long. Trimming took 2 bases from V and 4 from J; bases not matched to a gene: 9. CDR1 and CDR2 from the germline V gene are WSHSY and SAAADI. The CDR3 region is CASSEPYRGGGTEAFF. In DNA form, the CDR3 reads TGCGCCAGCAGTGAGCCTTACAGGGGGGGCGGCACTGAAGCTTTCTTT.

V usage is TRBV9 and J usage is TRBJ1-3; 7 nucleotides align to TRBD1. Trimming at V came to 3 bases and at J to 0 bases, leaving 3 bases not matched to a gene. There are 15 residues in the CDR3. Germline V CDR1 and CDR2: SGDLS, YYNGEE. CDR3 in DNA: TGTGCCAGCAGCGACCGGGACAGCTCTGGAAACACCATATATTTT. Protein sequence: CASSDRDSSGNTIYF.

The V gene is TRBV30, the J gene TRBJ1-1, with 7 nucleotides matching TRBD1. The CDR3 extends over 11 amino acids. Germline lookup yields CDR1 GTSNPN and CDR2 SVGIG (reference sequence). The junction had 3 bases not matched to a gene; V was cut back by 8 bases and J by 3 bases. CDR3 loop: CAHDRDTEAFF. The CDR3 nucleotides are TGTGCCCATGACAGGGACACTGAAGCTTTCTTT.

The chain links TRBV7-2 to TRBJ1-5, with D tentatively TRBD1 (6 bases). Looked up from germline, CDR1 is SGHTA and CDR2 is FQGNSA. V was pared by 5 bases and J by 7 bases, with 18 bases between. The CDR3 is made up of 15 amino acids. The CDR3 DNA follows: TGTGCCAGCAGCCCTGGACAGAATCTGCGGCAGCCCCAGCATTTT. Protein: CASSPGQNLRQPQHF.

V usage is TRBV19 and J usage is TRBJ2-7, with D perhaps matching TRBD1 (6 bases). CDR3 size: 14 residues. Germline V gene data show CDR1 as LNHDA and CDR2 as SQIVND (reference sequence). The V end was cut by 3 bases, the J end by 5 bases, with 14 bases between. The CDR3, as DNA: TGTGCCAGTAGTATTTCGACAGGTTCGCACGAGCAGTACTTC. Translation gives CASSISTGSHEQYF.

In its sample, this clone was seen once. The chain recombines TRBV28 with TRBJ1-5, with 7 bases that match TRBD1. V lost 6 bases and J lost 16; bases outside the gene matches: 9. Germline CDR1 and CDR2: MDHEN and SYDVKM. The CDR3 has 11 amino acids. CDR3 in amino acids: CASRGGQAAHF. The DNA of the CDR3 is TGTGCCAGCAGGGGAGGACAGGCCGCCCATTTT. Full variable domain (rest looked up from reference TRBV28 and TRBJ1-5): DVKVTQSSRYLVKRTGEKVFLECVQDMDHENMFWYRQDPGLGLRLIYFSYDVKMKEKGDIPEGYSVSREKKERFSLILESASTNQTSMYLCASRGGQAAHFGDGTRLSIL.

The rearrangement links TRBV5-1 to TRBJ2-7; TRBD1 is a possible D gene (6 bases). This CDR3 spans 12 amino acids. The germline CDR1 and CDR2 sequences are SGHRS and YFSETQ. V gave up 3 bases and J gave up 2 bases, with 6 bases separating them. The CDR3 DNA follows: TGCGCCAGCAGCTCAGGGGCCTACGAGCAGTACTTC. As protein: CASSSGAYEQYF.